The clone carrying this T cell receptor beta chain was recorded many times. Stated time point: before trial treatment. Covering alpha and beta chains, TRAV- and TRBV-specific primers were used for the first-strand cDNA. Both a constant-region primer and a V-primer adapter served to amplify TCRs across roughly 20 PCR cycles. TCRdb passed the reads through MiXCR, listing each CDR3 protein once. Here the sample spans approximately 70,000 distinct CDR3 sequences, more than 25% being singletons. These data are taken from a study of low-dose radiotherapy and immunotherapy resistance in tumors. Study-level information: Participants were given intravenous cyclophosphamide 200 mg/m2 every two weeks, one day before radiation and immunotherapy.

Trimming removed 5 bases from V and 7 bases from J, with 15 bases in between. The CDR3 is 14 amino acids. Germline V gene data show CDR1 as LNHNV and CDR2 as YYDKDF (reference sequence). The rearrangement links TRBV15 to TRBJ1-5; D is possibly TRBD1 (5 bases). The origin of this receptor is a female donor with ovarian cancer. Sequencing used PBMCs, obtained before treatment. This chain's CDR3 is CATSELDGAQPQHF. The CDR3 region has the DNA TGTGCCACCAGCGAGCTAGACGGGGCCCAGCCCCAGCATTTT.